The T cell receptor beta chain under discussion was sequenced for a study of cytomegalovirus exposure and HLA in healthy donors. This CDR3 region has 17 residues. With 2 bases clipped from V and 9 bases from J, the junction kept 14 bases outside the gene matches. Germline loops: CDR1 LGHNA, CDR2 YSLEER. Findings and caveats of the study: In all likelihood, a cluster of highly shared sequence variants was a sequencing artifact. Later analysis associated a missense DCLRE1C variant with TCR beta V- and J-gene trimming.

This clone was picked up a small number of times. Its specificity is unknown. The PCR had 60 Vbeta and 13 Jbeta primers. Sequencing used immunoSEQ multiplex PCR; TCRdb keeps in-frame clones, though not all of them. Here the sample spans some 140,000 clones, about four fifths being singletons. Sequences were obtained from PBMCs. The sequence derives from a man in his thirties or forties in good health and CMV-seropositive. The gene calls are TRBV4-3 and TRBJ1-5; 9 bases fit TRBD1. This chain's CDR3 is CASSQHLRTGEPWPQHF. DNA of the CDR3: TGCGCCAGCAGCCAACACCTTAGGACAGGGGAGCCATGGCCCCAGCATTTT.